This T cell receptor (beta chain) was documented in a study of T cell responses to AZD1222 COVID-19 vaccine. General study points: In the spike-specific TCR repertoire, nearly half reportedly target unmutated variant regions. The sample set comprised mostly white British donors with more females, and clonal diversity was possibly underestimated.

As for this clone: Its antigen is unidentified.

The length of the CDR3 is 13 residues. V lost 3 bases and J lost 7, with 9 bases in between. CDR1 is SNHLY, CDR2 FYNNEI, per germline. Assay used: immunoSEQ multiplex PCR; TCRdb lists only in-frame clones, some missing. The table has approximately 100,000 clones, approximately 91% seen once. This sequence joins TRBV2 and TRBJ2-2, with a possible D match to TRBD2 (5 bases). The TCR sequence derives from an adult in good health. The sample consisted of peripheral blood, taken on day 0 of AZD1222 vaccination. The CDR3 reads CASSDRGGGELFF. CDR3 in DNA: TGTGCCAGCAGTGATCGGGGTGGCGGGGAGCTGTTTTTT.